Sequencing of this T cell receptor beta chain was carried out in a study of blood T cell repertoires in COVID-19. CDR1 is MNHNY and CDR2 is SVGAGI in the germline V gene (reference sequence). Unmatched junction bases numbered 8, after V lost 6 bases and J lost 9 bases. The CDR3 consists of 14 residues. Original analysis: Nucleated cell counts were estimated from reference gene primer amplification. The table came from immunoSEQ multiplex PCR; TCRdb's copy has only in-frame clones and leaves some out. That table gives V, J and clone size, and the DNA gave D and trimming. In the table there are about 96,000 clones, around 85% of which are singletons.

The rearrangement links TRBV6-6 to TRBJ2-1; TRBD2 matches 10 bases. This receptor was identified in a woman aged 60-75 years with acute or convalescent COVID-19. Sequenced sample: peripheral blood. The CDR3 spells CASSPSGLAVEQFF. For the CDR3, the DNA is TGTGCCAGCAGCCCCTCAGGACTAGCGGTTGAGCAGTTCTTC.